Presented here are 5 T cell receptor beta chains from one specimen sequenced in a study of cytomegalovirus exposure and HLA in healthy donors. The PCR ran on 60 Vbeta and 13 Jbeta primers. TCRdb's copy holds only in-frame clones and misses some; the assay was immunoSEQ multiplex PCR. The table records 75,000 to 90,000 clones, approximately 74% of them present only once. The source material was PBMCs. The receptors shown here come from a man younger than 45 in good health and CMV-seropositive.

CDR3 residues: CASSDWESGLDTQYF. CDR3 DNA sequence: TGTGCCAGCAGTGATTGGGAAAGCGGGTTAGATACGCAGTATTTT. This chain uses TRBV6-1 with TRBJ2-3, with TRBD2 as a possible D gene (6 bases). The CDR3 has 15 amino acids. V was pared by 3 bases and J by 5 bases, with 15 bases between. Germline assignment: CDR1 MNHNS and CDR2 SASEGT.

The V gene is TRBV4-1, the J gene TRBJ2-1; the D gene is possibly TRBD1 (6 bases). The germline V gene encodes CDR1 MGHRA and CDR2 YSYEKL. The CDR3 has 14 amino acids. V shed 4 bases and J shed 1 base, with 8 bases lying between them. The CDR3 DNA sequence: TGCGCCAGCAGCCCCGGACAGTCCTACAATGAGCAGTTCTTC. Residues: CASSPGQSYNEQFF.

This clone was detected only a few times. This CDR3 is CASSLAPAGREQFF. The CDR3 DNA reads TGTGCCAGCAGCTTAGCCCCAGCGGGGCGAGAGCAGTTCTTC. The chain uses TRBV7-6 and TRBJ2-1; 7 bases map to TRBD2. After removal of 0 bases from V and 10 bases from J, the junction contained 6 bases not matched to a gene. Germline V gives CDR1 SGHVS, CDR2 FNYEAQ. The CDR3 is 14 amino acids.

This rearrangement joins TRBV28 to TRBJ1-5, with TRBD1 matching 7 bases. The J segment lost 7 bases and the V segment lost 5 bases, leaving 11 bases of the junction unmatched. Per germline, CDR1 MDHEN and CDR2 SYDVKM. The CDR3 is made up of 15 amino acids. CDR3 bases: TGTGCCAGCAGTCGACGACAGGGTAGGTTCCAGCCCCAGCATTTT. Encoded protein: CASSRRQGRFQPQHF.

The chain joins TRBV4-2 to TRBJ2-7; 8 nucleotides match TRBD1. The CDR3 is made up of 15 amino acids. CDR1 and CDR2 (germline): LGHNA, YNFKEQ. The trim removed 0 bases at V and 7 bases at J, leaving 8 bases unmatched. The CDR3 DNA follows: TGTGCCAGCAGCCAAGATTTAACAGGGGGTGGTGAGCAGTACTTC. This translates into CASSQDLTGGGEQYF.